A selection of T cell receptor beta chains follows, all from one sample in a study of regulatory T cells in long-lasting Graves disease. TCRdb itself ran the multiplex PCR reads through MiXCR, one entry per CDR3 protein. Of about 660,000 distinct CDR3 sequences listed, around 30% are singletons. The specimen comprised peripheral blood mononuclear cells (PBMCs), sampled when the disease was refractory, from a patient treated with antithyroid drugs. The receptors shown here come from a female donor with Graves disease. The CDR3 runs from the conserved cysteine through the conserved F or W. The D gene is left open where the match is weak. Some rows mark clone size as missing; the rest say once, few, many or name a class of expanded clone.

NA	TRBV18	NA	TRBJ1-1	TGTGCCAGCTCACCACAGGGGGAAGGCACTGAAGCTTTCTTT	CASSPQGEGTEAFF
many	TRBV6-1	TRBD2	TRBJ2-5	TGTGCCAGCAGGACCCCTAGCGGGAGGGTAAACTCGGAGACCCAGTACTTC	CASRTPSGRVNSETQYF
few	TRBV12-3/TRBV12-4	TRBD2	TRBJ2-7	TGTGCCAGCAGTTCCGGGACTAGCGGGAGCACCTACGAGCAGTACTTC	CASSSGTSGSTYEQYF
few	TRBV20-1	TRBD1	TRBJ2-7	TGCAGTGCTAGCGGGACAGGGGGTTCCTACGAGCAGTACTTC	CSASGTGGSYEQYF
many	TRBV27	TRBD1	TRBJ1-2	TGTGCCAGCAGTGAAGACAGGGGGCGCGTCTATGGCTACACCTTC	CASSEDRGRVYGYTF
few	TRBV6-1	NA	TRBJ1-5	TGTGCCAGCAGTGTGCCGGGACACCCTCAAGCCAATCAGCCCCAGCATTTT	CASSVPGHPQANQPQHF
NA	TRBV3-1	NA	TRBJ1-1	TGTGCCAGCAGAAAGGACGAAGGGTATGACACTGAAGCTTTCTTT	CASRKDEGYDTEAFF
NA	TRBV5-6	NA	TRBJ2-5	TGTGCCAGCAGCACTCGACAGATTTCTAGAGAGACCCAGTACTTC	CASSTRQISRETQYF
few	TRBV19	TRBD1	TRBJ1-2	TGTGCCAGTACCACAGGGGTTACTGGCTACACCTTC	CASTTGVTGYTF
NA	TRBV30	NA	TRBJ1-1	TGTGCCTGGAGTGTACAAACGGGCACTGAAGCTTTCTTT	CAWSVQTGTEAFF
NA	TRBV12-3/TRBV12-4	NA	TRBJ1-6	TGTGCCAGCAGTTTGGGCGGGCCCCGGGACTTT	CASSLGGPRDF
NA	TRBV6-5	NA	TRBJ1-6	TGTGCCAGCAGTTACCGGGACAAAAATTCACCCCTCCACTTT	CASSYRDKNSPLHF
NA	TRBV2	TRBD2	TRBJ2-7	TGTGCCAGCAGTGAGCGGTCCGGGCTAGCGGGAGTCCCCGAGCAGTACTTC	CASSERSGLAGVPEQYF
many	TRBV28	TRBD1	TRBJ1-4	TGTGCCAGCAGTTTGACACAGGGGCGGGCTAATGAAAAACTGTTTTTT	CASSLTQGRANEKLFF
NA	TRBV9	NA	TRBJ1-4	TGTGCCAGCAGCGAGGGGAGAGTCGCAACTAATGAAAAACTGTTTTTT	CASSEGRVATNEKLFF
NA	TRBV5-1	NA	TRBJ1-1	TGCGCCAGCAGCTTTTCTGAAGGGATGAACACTGAAGCTTTCTTT	CASSFSEGMNTEAFF
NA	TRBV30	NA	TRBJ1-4	TGTGCCTGGGTACAGGGCGGCGGAAAACTGTTTTTT	CAWVQGGGKLFF
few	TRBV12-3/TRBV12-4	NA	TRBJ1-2	TGTGCCAGCAGCCACTCAAACAGGGCTAACTATGGCTACACCTTC	CASSHSNRANYGYTF
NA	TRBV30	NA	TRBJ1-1	TGTGCCTGGAGTGTATTCAATATACGCGTAGCTTTCTTT	CAWSVFNIRVAFF
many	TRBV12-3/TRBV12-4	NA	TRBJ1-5	TGTGCCAGCAAGCGGCAGCCCCAGCATTTT	CASKRQPQHF
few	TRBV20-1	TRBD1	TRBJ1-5	TGCAGTGCTGCGCACGGGACAGGGGGACAGCCCCAGCATTTT	CSAAHGTGGQPQHF
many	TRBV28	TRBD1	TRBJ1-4	TGTGCCAGCTTATCGGACAGGGGAGGCGAAAAACTGTTTTTT	CASLSDRGGEKLFF
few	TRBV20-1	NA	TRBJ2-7	TGCAGTGCTAGATCATTTGGGGGGTCCACAAACTCCTACGAGCAGTACTTC	CSARSFGGSTNSYEQYF
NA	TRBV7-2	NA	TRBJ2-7	TGTGCCAGCAACTCGTTTGAAGGCGCCTACGAGCAGTACTTC	CASNSFEGAYEQYF
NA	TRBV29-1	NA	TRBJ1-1	TGCAGCGTTGAAGAGGGGTATCTGAACACTGAAGCTTTCTTT	CSVEEGYLNTEAFF
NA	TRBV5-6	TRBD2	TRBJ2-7	TGTGCCAGCAGCTTGGAGGCTAGCGGGAGATACTACGAGCAGTACTTC	CASSLEASGRYYEQYF
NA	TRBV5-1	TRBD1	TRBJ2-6	TGCGCCAGCAGCTTGTTTGGACAGGGGGCTTCCGGGGCCAACGTCCTGACTTTC	CASSLFGQGASGANVLTF
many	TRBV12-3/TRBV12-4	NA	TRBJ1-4	TGTGCCAGCAGTTTTCAGGGGTATAATGAAAAACTGTTTTTT	CASSFQGYNEKLFF
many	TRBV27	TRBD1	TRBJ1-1	TGTGCCAGCGGAAACAGGGGGCGCATACGGACTTTCTTT	CASGNRGRIRTFF
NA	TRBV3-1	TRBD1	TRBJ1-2	TGTGCCAGCAGCCAATGGGCGGGACAGGGGGAAGGGTATGGCTACACCTTC	CASSQWAGQGEGYGYTF
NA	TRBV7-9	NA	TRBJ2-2	TGTGCCAGCAGACAGCCGGGCCAGAGCACCGGGGAGCTGTTTTTT	CASRQPGQSTGELFF
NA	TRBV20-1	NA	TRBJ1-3	TGCAGTGCTAGTGGGGAATTCGGTTTACCTGGAAACACCATATATTTT	CSASGEFGLPGNTIYF
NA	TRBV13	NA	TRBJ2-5	TGTGCCAGCAGCTTTCGGCCAACAGGATTCCAGGAGACCCAGTACTTC	CASSFRPTGFQETQYF
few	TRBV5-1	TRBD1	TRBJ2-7	TGCGCCAGCAGCTTAGAGGGGACAGGGGGCGCCCAGCAGTACTTC	CASSLEGTGGAQQYF
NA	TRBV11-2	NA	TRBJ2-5	TGTGCCAGCAGCTTGGGACTCCGAGATCAAGAGACCCAGTACTTC	CASSLGLRDQETQYF